The clone carrying this TCR beta chain was detected many times. Its matching antigen is unknown. The record originates from a study of breast tumors, draining lymph nodes, adjacent tissues. Study-wide findings and caveats: The data were judged consistent with most tumor T cells coming from lymph node and expanding in tumor.

Samples came from axillary lymph nodes draining the breast cancer. TCRdb re-called the multiplex PCR reads through MiXCR, storing one row per CDR3 protein. This sample carries 130,000 or so distinct CDR3 sequences, approximately 20% of them seen once, and the ten largest clones take 2.5% to 3%. Germline V gene lookup returns CDR1 LNHDA and CDR2 SQIVND (reference sequence). Deletions cut 3 bases from V and 4 bases from J, with 10 bases between. CDR3 length equals 14 residues. This clonotype was obtained from a female donor with breast cancer. Some clones in this sample may be carry-over from other donors' samples. The sequencing sample was made of axillary lymph node tissue. This chain joins TRBV19 and TRBJ1-5; D is unclear. The CDR3 spells CASSMARRNQPQHF. The CDR3 DNA reads TGTGCCAGTAGTATGGCAAGGCGAAATCAGCCCCAGCATTTT.